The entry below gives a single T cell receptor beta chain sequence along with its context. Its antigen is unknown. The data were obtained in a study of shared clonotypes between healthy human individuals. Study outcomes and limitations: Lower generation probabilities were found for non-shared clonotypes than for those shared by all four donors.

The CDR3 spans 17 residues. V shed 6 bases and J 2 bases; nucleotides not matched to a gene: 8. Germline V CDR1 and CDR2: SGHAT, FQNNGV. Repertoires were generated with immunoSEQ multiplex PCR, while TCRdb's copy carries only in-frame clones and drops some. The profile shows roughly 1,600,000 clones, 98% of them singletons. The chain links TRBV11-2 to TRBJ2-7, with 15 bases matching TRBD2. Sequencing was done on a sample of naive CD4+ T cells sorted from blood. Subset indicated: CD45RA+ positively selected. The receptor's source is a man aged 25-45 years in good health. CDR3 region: CASRPGLAGGLTYEQYF. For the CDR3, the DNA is TGTGCCAGCAGACCAGGACTAGCGGGAGGGCTCACCTACGAGCAGTACTTC.